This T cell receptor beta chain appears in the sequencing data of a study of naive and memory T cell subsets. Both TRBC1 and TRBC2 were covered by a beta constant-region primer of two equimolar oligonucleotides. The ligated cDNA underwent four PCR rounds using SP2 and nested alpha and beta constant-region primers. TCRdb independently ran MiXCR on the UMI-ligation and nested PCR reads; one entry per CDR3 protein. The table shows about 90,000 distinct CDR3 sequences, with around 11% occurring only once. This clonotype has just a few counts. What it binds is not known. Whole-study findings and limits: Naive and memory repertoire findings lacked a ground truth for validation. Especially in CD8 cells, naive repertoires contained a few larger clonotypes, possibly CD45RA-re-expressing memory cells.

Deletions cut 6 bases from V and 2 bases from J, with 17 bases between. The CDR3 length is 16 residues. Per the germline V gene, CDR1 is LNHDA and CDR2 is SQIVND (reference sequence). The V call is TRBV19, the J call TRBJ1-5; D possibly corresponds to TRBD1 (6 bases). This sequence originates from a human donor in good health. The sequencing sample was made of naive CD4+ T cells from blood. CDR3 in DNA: TGTGCCAGTAGGTCCCTGGGGGGGCTAGGCAATCAGCCCCAGCATTTT. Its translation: CASRSLGGLGNQPQHF.